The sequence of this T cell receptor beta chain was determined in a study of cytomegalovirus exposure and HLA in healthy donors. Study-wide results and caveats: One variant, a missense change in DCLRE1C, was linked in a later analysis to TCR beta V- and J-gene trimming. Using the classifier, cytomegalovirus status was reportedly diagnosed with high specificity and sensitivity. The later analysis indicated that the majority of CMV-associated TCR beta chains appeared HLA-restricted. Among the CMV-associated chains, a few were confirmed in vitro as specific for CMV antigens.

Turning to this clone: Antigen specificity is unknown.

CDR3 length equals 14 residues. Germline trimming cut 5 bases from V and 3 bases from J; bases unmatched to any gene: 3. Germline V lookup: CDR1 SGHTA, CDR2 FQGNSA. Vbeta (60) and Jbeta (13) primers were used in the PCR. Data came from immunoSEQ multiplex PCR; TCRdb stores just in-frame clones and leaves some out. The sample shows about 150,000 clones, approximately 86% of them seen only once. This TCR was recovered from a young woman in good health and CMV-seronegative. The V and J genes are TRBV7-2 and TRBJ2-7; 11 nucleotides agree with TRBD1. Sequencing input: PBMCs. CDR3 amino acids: CASSADRGHYEQYF. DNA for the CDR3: TGTGCCAGCAGCGCGGACAGGGGGCACTACGAGCAGTACTTC.